Sequencing of this T cell receptor beta chain was carried out in a study of CD8 T cells in Susac syndrome. Patients with Susac syndrome showed fulfilment of recently defined diagnostic criteria for definite or probable disease. Germline V gene data show CDR1 as MNHEY and CDR2 as SMNVEV (reference sequence). Losses at the gene ends were 3 bases for V and 6 bases for J; bases not matched to a gene: 3. There are 14 residues in the CDR3. When the RNA was reverse transcribed, random hexamers were used with an input of roughly 0.45 to 1 ug. Each CDR3 protein is one row after TCRdb ran MiXCR on the immunoSEQ multiplex PCR reads. The table records some 150,000 distinct CDR3 sequences, roughly 95% of them present only once. Turning to this clonotype: The antigen is not known.

Study outcomes and limitations: The authors acknowledged that their TCR sequencing and HLA analysis involved a relatively small number of individuals.

This clonotype was sampled from a human donor with Susac syndrome. The V gene is TRBV27, the J gene TRBJ1-5; 9 nucleotides match TRBD1. Sequenced: CD4+ T cells from PBMCs. Here the CDR3 reads CASSLIQGAQPQHF. The DNA for the CDR3 is TGTGCCAGCAGTTTGATACAGGGGGCTCAGCCCCAGCATTTT.